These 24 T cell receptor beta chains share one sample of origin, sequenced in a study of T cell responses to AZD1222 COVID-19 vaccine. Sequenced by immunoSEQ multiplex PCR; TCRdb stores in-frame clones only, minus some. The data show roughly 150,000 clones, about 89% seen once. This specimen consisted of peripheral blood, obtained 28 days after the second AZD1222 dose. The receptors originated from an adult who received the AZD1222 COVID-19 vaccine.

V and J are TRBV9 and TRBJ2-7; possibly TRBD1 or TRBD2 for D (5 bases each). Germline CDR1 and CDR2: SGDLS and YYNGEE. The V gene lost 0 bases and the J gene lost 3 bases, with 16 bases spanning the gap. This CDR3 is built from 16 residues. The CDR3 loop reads CASSVGPGQGVYEQYF. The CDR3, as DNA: TGTGCCAGCAGCGTAGGGCCAGGTCAGGGAGTCTACGAGCAGTACTTC.

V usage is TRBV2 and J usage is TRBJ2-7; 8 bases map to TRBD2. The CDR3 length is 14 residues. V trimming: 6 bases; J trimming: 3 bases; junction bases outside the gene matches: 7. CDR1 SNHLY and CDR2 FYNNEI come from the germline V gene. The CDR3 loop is CASSLSGDIYEQYF. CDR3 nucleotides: TGTGCCAGCAGCCTTAGCGGGGACATCTACGAGCAGTACTTC.

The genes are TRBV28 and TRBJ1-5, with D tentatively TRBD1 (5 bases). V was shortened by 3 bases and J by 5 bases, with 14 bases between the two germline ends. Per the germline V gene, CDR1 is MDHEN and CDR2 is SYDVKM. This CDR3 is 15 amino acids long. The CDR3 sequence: CASSLSLTGYQPQHF. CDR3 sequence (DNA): TGTGCCAGCAGTTTGAGTTTAACAGGCTATCAGCCCCAGCATTTT.

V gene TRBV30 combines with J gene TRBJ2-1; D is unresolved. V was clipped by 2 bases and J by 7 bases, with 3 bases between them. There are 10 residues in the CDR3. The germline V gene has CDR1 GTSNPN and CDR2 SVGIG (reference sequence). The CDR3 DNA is TGTGCCTGGAGTAGGAATGAGCAGTTCTTC. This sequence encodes CAWSRNEQFF.

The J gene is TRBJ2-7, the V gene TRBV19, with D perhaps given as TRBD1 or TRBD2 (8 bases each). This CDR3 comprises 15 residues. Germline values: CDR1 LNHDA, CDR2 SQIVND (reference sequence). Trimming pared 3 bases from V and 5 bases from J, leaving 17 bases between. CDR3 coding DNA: TGTGCCAGTAGTATTAGCGGGACAGGACCTAACGAGCAGTACTTC. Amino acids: CASSISGTGPNEQYF.

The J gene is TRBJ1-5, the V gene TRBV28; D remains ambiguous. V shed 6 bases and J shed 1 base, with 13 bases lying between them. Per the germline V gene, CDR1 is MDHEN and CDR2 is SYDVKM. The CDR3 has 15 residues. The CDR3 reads CASSPAGISNQPQHF. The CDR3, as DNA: TGTGCCAGCAGCCCGGCGGGAATCAGCAATCAGCCCCAGCATTTT. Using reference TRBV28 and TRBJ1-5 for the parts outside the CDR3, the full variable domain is DVKVTQSSRYLVKRTGEKVFLECVQDMDHENMFWYRQDPGLGLRLIYFSYDVKMKEKGDIPEGYSVSREKKERFSLILESASTNQTSMYLCASSPAGISNQPQHFGDGTRLSIL.

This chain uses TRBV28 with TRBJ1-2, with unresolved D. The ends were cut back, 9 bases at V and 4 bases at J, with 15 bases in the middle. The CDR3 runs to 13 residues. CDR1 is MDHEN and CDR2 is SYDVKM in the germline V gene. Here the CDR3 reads CASQWSFGYGYTF. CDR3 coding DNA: TGTGCCAGTCAGTGGTCCTTCGGCTATGGCTACACCTTC.

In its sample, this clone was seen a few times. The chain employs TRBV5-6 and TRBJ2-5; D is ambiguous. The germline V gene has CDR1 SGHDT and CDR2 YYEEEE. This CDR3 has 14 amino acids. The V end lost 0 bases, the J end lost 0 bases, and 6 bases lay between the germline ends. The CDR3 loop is CASSLGPDQETQYF. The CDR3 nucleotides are TGTGCCAGCAGCTTGGGTCCGGACCAAGAGACCCAGTACTTC.

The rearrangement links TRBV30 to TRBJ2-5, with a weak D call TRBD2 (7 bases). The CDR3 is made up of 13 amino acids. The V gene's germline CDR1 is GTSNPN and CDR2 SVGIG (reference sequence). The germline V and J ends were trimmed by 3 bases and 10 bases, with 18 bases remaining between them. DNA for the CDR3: TGTGCCTGGAGCCATCGGGGGGCGGGAGACCAGTACTTC. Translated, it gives CAWSHRGAGDQYF.

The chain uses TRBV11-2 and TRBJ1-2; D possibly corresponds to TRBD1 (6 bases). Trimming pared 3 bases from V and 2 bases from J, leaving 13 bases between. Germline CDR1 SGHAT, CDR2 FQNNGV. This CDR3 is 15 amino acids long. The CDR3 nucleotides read TGTGCCAGCAGCTTGGGGGCGCAGACAAACTATGGCTACACCTTC. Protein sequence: CASSLGAQTNYGYTF.

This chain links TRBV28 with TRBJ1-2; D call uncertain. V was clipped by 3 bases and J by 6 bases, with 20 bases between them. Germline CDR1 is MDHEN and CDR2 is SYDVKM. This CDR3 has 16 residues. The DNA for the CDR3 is TGTGCCAGCAGTTTGGCCCAACAAGCTAGGTCGAATGGCTACACCTTC. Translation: CASSLAQQARSNGYTF.

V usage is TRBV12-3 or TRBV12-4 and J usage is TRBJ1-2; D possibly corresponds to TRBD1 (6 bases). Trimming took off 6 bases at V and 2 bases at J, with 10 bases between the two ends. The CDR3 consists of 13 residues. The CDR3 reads CASSQQGNYGYTF. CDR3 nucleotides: TGTGCCAGCAGCCAACAGGGAAACTATGGCTACACCTTC.

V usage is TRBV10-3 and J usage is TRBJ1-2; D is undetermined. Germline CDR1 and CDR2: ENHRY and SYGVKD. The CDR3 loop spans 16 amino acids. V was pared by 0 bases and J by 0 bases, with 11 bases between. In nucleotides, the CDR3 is TGTGCCATCAGTGAGTCGAGGCTGGGTCCTAACTATGGCTACACCTTC. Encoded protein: CAISESRLGPNYGYTF.

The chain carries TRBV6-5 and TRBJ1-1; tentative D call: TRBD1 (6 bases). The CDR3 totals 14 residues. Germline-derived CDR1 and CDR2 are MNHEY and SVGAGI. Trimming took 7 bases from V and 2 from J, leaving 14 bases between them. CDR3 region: CASKFGGRNTEAFF. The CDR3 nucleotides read TGTGCCAGCAAGTTTGGGGGGCGAAACACTGAAGCTTTCTTT.

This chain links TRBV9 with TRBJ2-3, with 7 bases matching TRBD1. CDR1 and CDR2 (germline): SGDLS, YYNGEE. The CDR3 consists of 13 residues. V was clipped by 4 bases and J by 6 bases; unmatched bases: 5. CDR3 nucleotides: TGTGCCAGCAGCTTACAGGGGTCCGATACGCAGTATTTT. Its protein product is CASSLQGSDTQYF.

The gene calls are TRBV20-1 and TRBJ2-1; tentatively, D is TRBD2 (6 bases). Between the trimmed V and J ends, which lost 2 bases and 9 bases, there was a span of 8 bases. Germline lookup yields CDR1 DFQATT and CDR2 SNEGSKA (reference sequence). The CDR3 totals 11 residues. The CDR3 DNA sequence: TGCAGTGCTAGATGGGAGGCTGAGCAGTTCTTC. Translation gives CSARWEAEQFF.

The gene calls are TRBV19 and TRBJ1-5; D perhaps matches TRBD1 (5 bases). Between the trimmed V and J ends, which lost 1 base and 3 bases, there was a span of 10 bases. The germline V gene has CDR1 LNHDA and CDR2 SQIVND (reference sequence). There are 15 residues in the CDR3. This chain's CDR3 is CASSIGGVANQPQHF. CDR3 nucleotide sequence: TGTGCCAGTAGTATAGGGGGGGTTGCCAATCAGCCCCAGCATTTT.

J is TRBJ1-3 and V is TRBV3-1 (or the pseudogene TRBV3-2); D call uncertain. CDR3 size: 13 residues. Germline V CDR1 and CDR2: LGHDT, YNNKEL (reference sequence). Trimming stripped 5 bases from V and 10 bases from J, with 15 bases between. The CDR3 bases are TGTGCCAGCAGCGACGGACTGGGCCCAACCATATATTTT. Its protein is CASSDGLGPTIYF.

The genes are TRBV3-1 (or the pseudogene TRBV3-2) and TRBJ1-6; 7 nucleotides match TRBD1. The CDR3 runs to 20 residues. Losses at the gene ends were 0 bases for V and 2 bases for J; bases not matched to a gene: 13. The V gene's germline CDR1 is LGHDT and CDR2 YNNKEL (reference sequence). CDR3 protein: CASSQDIGTAIPPYNSPLHF. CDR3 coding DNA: TGTGCCAGCAGCCAAGATATTGGGACAGCCATTCCCCCCTATAATTCACCCCTCCACTTT.

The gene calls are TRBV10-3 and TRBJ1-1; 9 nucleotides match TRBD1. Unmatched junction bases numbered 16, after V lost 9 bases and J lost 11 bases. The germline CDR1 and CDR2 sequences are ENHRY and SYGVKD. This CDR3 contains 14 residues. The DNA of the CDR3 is TGTGCCATTGCCGGGACAGGGACGGTGGATGGTGCTTTCTTT. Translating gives CAIAGTGTVDGAFF.

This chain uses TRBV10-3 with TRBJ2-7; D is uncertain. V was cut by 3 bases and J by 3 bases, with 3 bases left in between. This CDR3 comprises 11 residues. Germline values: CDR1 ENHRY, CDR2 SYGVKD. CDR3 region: CAISDLYEQYF. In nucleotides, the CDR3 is TGTGCCATCAGTGATCTCTACGAGCAGTACTTC.

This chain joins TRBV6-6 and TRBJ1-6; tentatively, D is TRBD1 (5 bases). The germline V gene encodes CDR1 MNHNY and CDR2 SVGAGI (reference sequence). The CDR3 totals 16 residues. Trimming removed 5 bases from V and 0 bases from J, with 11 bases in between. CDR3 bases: TGTGCCAGCAGTCGGGGCCAGAGCTCCTATAATTCACCCCTCCACTTT. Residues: CASSRGQSSYNSPLHF.

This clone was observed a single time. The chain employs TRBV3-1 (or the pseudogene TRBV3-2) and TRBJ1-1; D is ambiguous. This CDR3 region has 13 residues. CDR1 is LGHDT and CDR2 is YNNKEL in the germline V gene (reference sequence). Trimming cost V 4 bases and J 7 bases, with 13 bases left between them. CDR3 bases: TGTGCCAGCAGCCCTTTAGGTTTCGGTGAAGCTTTCTTT. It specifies CASSPLGFGEAFF.

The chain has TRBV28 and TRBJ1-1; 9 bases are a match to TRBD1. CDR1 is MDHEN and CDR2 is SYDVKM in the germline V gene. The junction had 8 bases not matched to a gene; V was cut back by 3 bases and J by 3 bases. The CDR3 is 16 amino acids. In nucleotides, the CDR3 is TGTGCCAGCAGTTTTCACAGGGGGCTCCGGGACACTGAAGCTTTCTTT. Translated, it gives CASSFHRGLRDTEAFF.